A single sample is the source of the 26 T cell receptor beta chains below, sequenced in a study of neurological immune-mediated disorders. Each CDR3 protein gets one entry after TCRdb re-called the 5' RACE reads with MiXCR. The sample holds about 30,000 distinct CDR3 sequences, roughly 12% seen once. Source material: PBMCs. The receptors come from a woman in her fifties or sixties in good health.

This clonotype showed up many times. This rearrangement joins TRBV5-1 to TRBJ2-7, with no clear D. Germline-derived CDR1 and CDR2 are SGHRS and YFSETQ. The length of the CDR3 is 13 residues. The V end lost 3 bases, the J end lost 0 bases, and 7 bases lay between the germline ends. The CDR3 coding sequence is TGCGCCAGCAGCTACGATCCCTCCTACGAGCAGTACTTC. Translation: CASSYDPSYEQYF.

This clonotype was recorded many times. The chain links TRBV20-1 to TRBJ1-1, with 7 bases that match TRBD1. This CDR3 comprises 16 residues. V shed 0 bases and J 4 bases; nucleotides not matched to a gene: 11. Per the germline V gene, CDR1 is DFQATT and CDR2 is SNEGSKA (reference sequence). CDR3 residues: CSAREKGAVVPTEAFF. In DNA, the CDR3 is TGCAGTGCTAGAGAGAAGGGGGCGGTGGTTCCCACTGAAGCTTTCTTT.

The genes are TRBV6-5 and TRBJ2-3, with 13 bases lining up with TRBD2. The CDR3 has 14 residues. V gave up 8 bases and J gave up 4 bases; unmatched junction bases: 3. Per germline, CDR1 MNHEY and CDR2 SVGAGI. The CDR3 DNA sequence: TGTGCCAGCCAACTAGCGGGGGGGGCAGATACGCAGTATTTT. It is translated as CASQLAGGADTQYF.

This clonotype is medium-sized within its sample. The chain combines TRBV20-1 with TRBJ2-2, with TRBD2 as a possible D gene (6 bases). Germline V gives CDR1 DFQATT, CDR2 SNEGSKA (reference sequence). The CDR3 length is 15 residues. Trimming took off 6 bases at V and 0 bases at J, with 14 bases between the two ends. CDR3 loop: CSASDWGANTGELFF. Written as DNA, the CDR3 is TGCAGTGCATCTGACTGGGGGGCGAACACCGGGGAGCTGTTTTTT.

This clonotype was seen repeatedly, ten times or more. The chain recombines TRBV5-1 with TRBJ2-3; TRBD1 matches at 9 bases. Germline CDR1 SGHRS, CDR2 YFSETQ. This CDR3 region has 14 residues. With 2 bases clipped from V and 5 bases from J, the junction kept 3 bases outside the gene matches. The CDR3 nucleotides are TGCGCCAGCAGCTTCGGACAGGGGATAGATACGCAGTATTTT. Translation: CASSFGQGIDTQYF.

The rearrangement links TRBV7-2 to TRBJ2-2; D is undetermined. Germline values: CDR1 SGHTA, CDR2 FQGNSA. The CDR3 runs to 13 residues. The V end was cut by 2 bases, the J end by 5 bases, with 6 bases between. This CDR3 reads CASSLLGTGELFF. CDR3 sequence (DNA): TGTGCCAGCAGCTTACTCGGGACCGGGGAGCTGTTTTTT.

This clonotype was observed many times. J is TRBJ2-2 and V is TRBV9; no definite D call. Trimming stripped 5 bases from V and 3 bases from J, with 11 bases between. CDR1 is SGDLS, CDR2 YYNGEE, per germline. The CDR3 contains 14 residues. CDR3 protein: CASSGVIDTGELFF. The CDR3 bases are TGTGCCAGCAGTGGGGTCATAGACACCGGGGAGCTGTTTTTT.

This clonotype was observed at least ten times. The CDR3 sequence is CSVGAAGETQYF. CDR3 DNA: TGCAGCGTTGGAGCAGCCGGGGAGACCCAGTACTTC. This sequence joins TRBV29-1 and TRBJ2-5; D remains unclear. The V and J ends lost 4 bases and 5 bases respectively, with 11 bases between them. Looked up from germline, CDR1 is SQVTM and CDR2 is ANQGSEA. The CDR3 spans 12 residues.

This clonotype was seen at least ten times. This chain links TRBV20-1 with TRBJ1-1; D remains unclear. Germline V gene lookup returns CDR1 DFQATT and CDR2 SNEGSKA (reference sequence). Trimming cost V 1 base and J 1 base, with 4 bases left between them. The CDR3 contains 12 residues. CDR3 DNA sequence: TGCAGTGCTAGAGTGCCGAACACTGAAGCTTTCTTT. Its protein product is CSARVPNTEAFF.

This clonotype was counted a few times. The chain combines TRBV4-2 with TRBJ2-7; D unclear. Trimming shortened V by 3 bases and J by 3 bases, and 9 bases separated the two germline ends. Per the germline V gene, CDR1 is LGHNA and CDR2 is YNFKEQ. The CDR3 has 13 residues. The CDR3: CASSQRLFYEQYF. CDR3 DNA sequence: TGTGCCAGCAGCCAGCGCCTATTCTACGAGCAGTACTTC.

This clonotype has a count of ten or more. The chain combines TRBV20-1 with TRBJ2-5; no clear D. Germline lookup yields CDR1 DFQATT and CDR2 SNEGSKA (reference sequence). V lost 3 bases to trimming and J lost 2 bases, with 19 bases between them. This CDR3 has 16 residues. DNA for the CDR3: TGCAGTGCTAGGGACGGAGTAAACCCTCATCAAGAGACCCAGTACTTC. It translates to CSARDGVNPHQETQYF.

This clonotype was picked up many times. J is TRBJ1-1 and V is TRBV20-1; D gene unclear. The CDR3 has 13 residues. Germline loops: CDR1 DFQATT, CDR2 SNEGSKA (reference sequence). V lost 3 bases to trimming and J lost 0 bases, with 8 bases between them. CDR3 protein: CSARRRLNTEAFF. The CDR3 nucleotides are TGCAGTGCTAGGAGGAGGCTGAACACTGAAGCTTTCTTT.

This clonotype was counted ten times or more. The genes are TRBV10-3 and TRBJ2-7; 8 nucleotides align to TRBD2. Trimming cost V 7 bases and J 0 bases; bases outside gene matches: 5. Germline lookup yields CDR1 ENHRY and CDR2 SYGVKD. CDR3 length equals 14 residues. CDR3 sequence: CAIKLADDSYEQYF. CDR3 DNA: TGTGCCATCAAACTAGCGGACGACTCCTACGAGCAGTACTTC.

This clonotype was observed many times. The gene calls are TRBV4-3 and TRBJ1-1; D uncertain. Germline CDR1 reads LGHNA; CDR2 reads YSLEER. Trimming removed 4 bases from V and 3 bases from J, with 12 bases in between. This CDR3 is 14 amino acids long. The CDR3, as DNA: TGCGCCAGCAGCCCACATAGGGTGGACACTGAAGCTTTCTTT. Encoded protein: CASSPHRVDTEAFF.

This clonotype was observed at least ten times. J is TRBJ2-3 and V is TRBV3-1; D remains ambiguous. CDR3 length: 13 amino acids. The germline V gene encodes CDR1 LGHDT and CDR2 YNNKEL (reference sequence). V was clipped by 4 bases and J by 4 bases, with 9 bases between them. CDR3 region: CASSLLSADTQYF. The CDR3 region has the DNA TGTGCCAGCAGCCTTCTATCGGCAGATACGCAGTATTTT.

This clonotype was counted many times. V gene TRBV11-3 combines with J gene TRBJ2-2; TRBD1 matches 11 bases. Unmatched junction bases numbered 3, after V lost 8 bases and J lost 4 bases. Germline CDR1 and CDR2: SGHNT and YENEEA. CDR3 size: 14 residues. The CDR3 DNA reads as TGTGCCAGCCGGACAGGGGGCTCCACCGGGGAGCTGTTTTTT. Its protein product is CASRTGGSTGELFF.

This clonotype came up many times. The chain recombines TRBV7-8 with TRBJ1-5, with D unclear. V dropped 4 bases and J dropped 7 bases, with 14 bases sitting between them. The length of the CDR3 is 14 residues. Germline V gene sequence: CDR1 SGHVS, CDR2 FQNEAQ. The CDR3 loop reads CASSSTNADQPQHF. The CDR3 DNA sequence: TGTGCCAGCAGCTCCACAAATGCCGACCAGCCCCAGCATTTT. The full variable domain, completed using reference TRBV7-8 and TRBJ1-5, is GAGVSQSPRYKVAKRGQDVALRCDPISGHVSLFWYQQALGQGPEFLTYFQNEAQLDKSGLPSDRFFAERPEGSVSTLKIQRTQQEDSAVYLCASSSTNADQPQHFGDGTRLSIL.

In its sample, this clonotype was seen many times. The chain employs TRBV10-3 and TRBJ2-1; 9 bases fit TRBD1. The CDR3 length is 14 residues. Trimming cost V 9 bases and J 9 bases; bases outside gene matches: 12. CDR1 and CDR2 (germline): ENHRY, SYGVKD. CDR3 loop: CAIGGDRVDLEQFF. DNA of the CDR3: TGTGCCATTGGAGGGGACAGGGTGGATCTTGAGCAGTTCTTC.

At least ten counts were recorded for this clonotype. The chain employs TRBV6-5 and TRBJ2-1, with D hard to call. The CDR3 is 16 amino acids. The germline CDR1 and CDR2 sequences are MNHEY and SVGAGI. Trimming removed 6 bases at V and 4 bases at J, with 19 bases between. CDR3 coding DNA: TGTGCCAGCAGAATCGGTCTGAGCTATGCATACAATGAGCAGTTCTTC. Encoded protein: CASRIGLSYAYNEQFF.

This clonotype showed up many times. The gene calls are TRBV5-1 and TRBJ2-3; TRBD2 matches at 9 bases. Trimming cost V 4 bases and J 6 bases; bases outside gene matches: 6. The CDR3 consists of 14 residues. Germline V gene sequence: CDR1 SGHRS, CDR2 YFSETQ. The CDR3 spells CASSGGGADDTQYF. The CDR3, as DNA: TGCGCCAGCAGCGGCGGGGGGGCCGACGATACGCAGTATTTT.

This sequence joins TRBV29-1 and TRBJ1-1; D is perhaps TRBD1 (6 bases). Germline V lookup: CDR1 SQVTM, CDR2 ANQGSEA. CDR3 length equals 13 residues. The V and J ends lost 6 bases and 6 bases respectively, with 17 bases between them. Here the CDR3 reads CSVGAGWGAEAFF. DNA for the CDR3: TGCAGCGTGGGGGCAGGGTGGGGAGCTGAAGCTTTCTTT.

This clonotype was observed at least ten times. The V gene is TRBV5-1, the J gene TRBJ1-1; 9 positions match TRBD1. Germline CDR1 SGHRS, CDR2 YFSETQ. With 4 bases clipped from V and 0 bases from J, the junction kept 4 bases outside the gene matches. The CDR3 consists of 15 residues. The CDR3 here is CASSLTGGLNTEAFF. CDR3 bases: TGCGCCAGCAGCCTAACAGGGGGCTTGAACACTGAAGCTTTCTTT.

Ten or more counts support this clonotype. This rearrangement joins TRBV5-1 to TRBJ1-1, with unresolved D. Germline CDR1 and CDR2: SGHRS and YFSETQ. The V end lost 1 base, the J end lost 1 base, and 5 bases lay between the germline ends. CDR3 size: 13 residues. Here the CDR3 reads CASSLPGNTEAFF. In DNA form, the CDR3 reads TGCGCCAGCAGCTTGCCGGGGAACACTGAAGCTTTCTTT.

There are many counts of this clonotype. The J gene is TRBJ2-3, the V gene TRBV20-1; 8 bases are shared with TRBD1. Germline CDR1 and CDR2: DFQATT and SNEGSKA (reference sequence). The CDR3 loop spans 14 amino acids. V lost 2 bases to trimming and J lost 1 base; unmatched junction nucleotides: 2. The CDR3 here is CSARQGAGTDTQYF. CDR3 bases: TGCAGTGCTAGACAGGGGGCTGGCACAGATACGCAGTATTTT.

This clonotype has a count of ten or more. This chain joins TRBV12-3 or TRBV12-4 and TRBJ2-1; TRBD2 matches 10 bases. V shed 1 base, J shed 0 bases, and the junction held 6 bases outside the gene matches. The CDR3 is 18 residues long. The CDR3 DNA is TGTGCCAGCAGTTTAGGAGCGGGGGGGGCAAGCTCCTACAATGAGCAGTTCTTC. Residues: CASSLGAGGASSYNEQFF.

This clonotype was observed many times. The rearrangement uses TRBV7-2 and TRBJ2-3; no firm D call. V dropped 0 bases and J dropped 5 bases, with 9 bases sitting between them. The CDR3 is made up of 14 amino acids. The germline gives CDR1 SGHTA, CDR2 FQGNSA. This CDR3 reads CASSLAVGVDTQYF. DNA for the CDR3: TGTGCCAGCAGCTTAGCTGTAGGAGTAGATACGCAGTATTTT.